These T cell receptor beta chains were read from a single sample in a study of CD4 T cells in relation to SARS-CoV-2 and coronaviruses. Using immunoSEQ multiplex PCR, the repertoire was profiled, and TCRdb retains in-frame clones only, with some absent. Of approximately 60,000 clones in the sample, about 90% were seen once. Sequenced: naive CD4+ T cells from PBMCs. The receptors here all came from an adult with COVID-19. The CDR3 runs from the conserved cysteine through the conserved F or W. Each record gives: clone size, J gene, V gene, D gene, CDR3 protein, CDR3 DNA. D genes are given only for firm matches. The size entry is marked missing in some rows and otherwise reads once, few, many or a size class.

clone size: .
J gene: TRBJ2-2
V gene: TRBV5-4
D gene: .
CDR3 protein: CASSRGGNRGYTGELFF
CDR3 DNA: TGTGCCAGCAGTCGGGGCGGGAATAGGGGGTACACCGGGGAGCTGTTTTTT

clone size: .
J gene: TRBJ2-6
V gene: TRBV5-1
D gene: TRBD1
CDR3 protein: CASSFINPDRPGANVLTF
CDR3 DNA: TGCGCCAGCAGCTTTATAAACCCGGACAGGCCTGGGGCCAACGTCCTGACTTTC

clone size: .
J gene: TRBJ2-1
V gene: TRBV7-9
D gene: .
CDR3 protein: CASSFSGYSYNEQFF
CDR3 DNA: TGTGCCAGCAGCTTTAGCGGATACTCCTACAATGAGCAGTTCTTC

clone size: once
J gene: TRBJ1-3
V gene: TRBV7-2
D gene: .
CDR3 protein: CASSLAEGTIYF
CDR3 DNA: TGTGCCAGCAGCTTAGCTGAGGGCACCATATATTTT

clone size: .
J gene: TRBJ2-2
V gene: TRBV28
D gene: .
CDR3 protein: CASSSPSHTGELFF
CDR3 DNA: TGTGCCAGCAGTTCGCCTTCGCACACCGGGGAGCTGTTTTTT

clone size: .
J gene: TRBJ2-3
V gene: TRBV7-9
D gene: .
CDR3 protein: CATGTGRRGSTDTQYF
CDR3 DNA: TGTGCCACGGGGACGGGACGCAGGGGAAGCACAGATACGCAGTATTTT

clone size: .
J gene: TRBJ2-2
V gene: TRBV3-1/TRBV3-2
D gene: .
CDR3 protein: CASSQGHQQTGELFF
CDR3 DNA: TGTGCCAGCAGCCAAGGACACCAACAAACCGGGGAGCTGTTTTTT

clone size: once
J gene: TRBJ1-5
V gene: TRBV7-2
D gene: TRBD1
CDR3 protein: CASSPDREIFQPQHF
CDR3 DNA: TGTGCCAGCAGCCCGGACAGGGAAATTTTCCAGCCCCAGCATTTT

clone size: .
J gene: TRBJ2-7
V gene: TRBV10-2
D gene: .
CDR3 protein: CASRPSSGYEQYF
CDR3 DNA: TGCGCCAGCAGGCCGTCCTCCGGCTACGAGCAGTACTTC

clone size: .
J gene: TRBJ2-3
V gene: TRBV19
D gene: .
CDR3 protein: CASSMGDTQYF
CDR3 DNA: TGTGCCAGTAGTATGGGGGATACGCAGTATTTT

clone size: .
J gene: TRBJ2-3
V gene: TRBV24-1
D gene: TRBD2
CDR3 protein: CATSPASGADTQYF
CDR3 DNA: TGTGCCACCAGTCCAGCTAGCGGGGCAGATACGCAGTATTTT

clone size: .
J gene: TRBJ1-5
V gene: TRBV30
D gene: .
CDR3 protein: CAWTAQGNQPQHF
CDR3 DNA: TGTGCCTGGACCGCTCAAGGAAATCAGCCCCAGCATTTT

clone size: .
J gene: TRBJ2-5
V gene: TRBV28
D gene: TRBD1
CDR3 protein: CASSPGDRGSRNF
CDR3 DNA: TGTGCCAGCAGTCCCGGGGACAGGGGGAGTAGGAACTTC

clone size: .
J gene: TRBJ1-5
V gene: TRBV12-3/TRBV12-4
D gene: .
CDR3 protein: CASSQQGSQPQHF
CDR3 DNA: TGTGCCAGCAGCCAGCAGGGGAGTCAGCCCCAGCATTTT

clone size: .
J gene: TRBJ1-1
V gene: TRBV6-1
D gene: TRBD1
CDR3 protein: CASSGPTGFNAEAFF
CDR3 DNA: TGTGCCAGCAGTGGACCGACAGGGTTTAATGCTGAAGCTTTCTTT

clone size: .
J gene: TRBJ2-7
V gene: TRBV29-1
D gene: .
CDR3 protein: CSVSADTASYEQYF
CDR3 DNA: TGCAGCGTGAGTGCCGACACGGCTTCCTACGAGCAGTACTTC

clone size: few
J gene: TRBJ1-3
V gene: TRBV28
D gene: .
CDR3 protein: CASSPISGNTIYF
CDR3 DNA: TGTGCCAGCAGCCCAATCTCTGGAAACACCATATATTTT

clone size: .
J gene: TRBJ1-1
V gene: TRBV20-1
D gene: .
CDR3 protein: CSGRGDTEAFF
CDR3 DNA: TGCAGTGGTAGGGGGGACACTGAAGCTTTCTTT

clone size: .
J gene: TRBJ2-1
V gene: TRBV7-8
D gene: .
CDR3 protein: CASSLNGRYNEQFF
CDR3 DNA: TGTGCCAGCAGCTTAAACGGAAGGTACAATGAGCAGTTCTTC

clone size: once
J gene: TRBJ2-7
V gene: TRBV11-2
D gene: TRBD2
CDR3 protein: CASSKASTSGLYEQYF
CDR3 DNA: TGTGCCAGCAGCAAAGCATCGACTAGCGGGTTGTACGAGCAGTACTTC

clone size: .
J gene: TRBJ2-1
V gene: TRBV9
D gene: .
CDR3 protein: CASTIGVYSYNEQFF
CDR3 DNA: TGTGCCAGCACCATAGGGGTGTACTCCTACAATGAGCAGTTCTTC

clone size: .
J gene: TRBJ2-7
V gene: TRBV7-2
D gene: TRBD1
CDR3 protein: CASSLDRGSYEQYF
CDR3 DNA: TGTGCCAGCAGCTTAGACAGGGGCTCCTACGAGCAGTACTTC

clone size: .
J gene: TRBJ1-5
V gene: TRBV19
D gene: TRBD1
CDR3 protein: CASSKVDGTGSQPQHF
CDR3 DNA: TGTGCCAGTAGTAAGGTGGACGGGACAGGGAGCCAGCCCCAGCATTTT

clone size: .
J gene: TRBJ2-5
V gene: TRBV30
D gene: TRBD2
CDR3 protein: CAWAGGGQETQYF
CDR3 DNA: TGTGCCTGGGCGGGAGGTGGGCAAGAGACCCAGTACTTC

clone size: .
J gene: TRBJ2-3
V gene: TRBV19
D gene: TRBD2
CDR3 protein: CASGTSGRAGGTDTQYF
CDR3 DNA: TGTGCCAGCGGGACTAGCGGGAGGGCCGGTGGCACAGATACGCAGTATTTT

clone size: .
J gene: TRBJ2-5
V gene: TRBV12-5
D gene: .
CDR3 protein: CASGLTPDGEPYF
CDR3 DNA: TGTGCTAGTGGTTTGACCCCCGACGGGGAACCGTACTTC

clone size: .
J gene: TRBJ1-1
V gene: TRBV5-1
D gene: TRBD1
CDR3 protein: CASSWGQGNTEAFF
CDR3 DNA: TGCGCCAGCAGCTGGGGACAGGGGAACACTGAAGCTTTCTTT

clone size: .
J gene: TRBJ1-2
V gene: TRBV7-9
D gene: .
CDR3 protein: CASSDTVLYGYTF
CDR3 DNA: TGTGCCAGCAGCGACACAGTTCTCTATGGCTACACCTTC

clone size: few
J gene: TRBJ1-2
V gene: TRBV28
D gene: .
CDR3 protein: CASSFTGPYGYTF
CDR3 DNA: TGTGCCAGCAGTTTCACAGGGCCCTATGGCTACACCTTC

clone size: .
J gene: TRBJ2-5
V gene: TRBV9
D gene: .
CDR3 protein: CASSASGGLLGGQETQYF
CDR3 DNA: TGTGCCAGCAGCGCTTCCGGGGGTTTACTGGGCGGCCAAGAGACCCAGTACTTC

clone size: .
J gene: TRBJ1-1
V gene: TRBV9
D gene: .
CDR3 protein: CASSPRDNALKAFF
CDR3 DNA: TGTGCCAGCAGCCCTCGGGACAATGCCCTTAAAGCTTTCTTT

clone size: once
J gene: TRBJ2-2
V gene: TRBV30
D gene: .
CDR3 protein: CAWSVDSRRGGELFF
CDR3 DNA: TGTGCCTGGAGTGTAGACTCCCGAAGGGGCGGGGAGCTGTTTTTT

clone size: .
J gene: TRBJ2-1
V gene: TRBV11-1
D gene: TRBD1
CDR3 protein: CASRKTGASYNEQFF
CDR3 DNA: TGTGCCAGCAGGAAGACAGGGGCCTCCTACAATGAGCAGTTCTTC

clone size: .
J gene: TRBJ2-1
V gene: TRBV30
D gene: TRBD2
CDR3 protein: CAWSVVWEGRNEQFF
CDR3 DNA: TGTGCCTGGAGTGTAGTGTGGGAGGGCCGAAATGAGCAGTTCTTC

clone size: .
J gene: TRBJ2-7
V gene: TRBV10-3
D gene: TRBD1
CDR3 protein: CAISFGRQGDEQYF
CDR3 DNA: TGTGCCATCAGTTTCGGGAGACAGGGGGACGAGCAGTACTTC

clone size: .
J gene: TRBJ1-6
V gene: TRBV5-1
D gene: TRBD1
CDR3 protein: CASSSGQGDNSPLHF
CDR3 DNA: TGCGCCAGCAGCTCCGGACAGGGTGATAATTCACCCCTCCACTTT

clone size: .
J gene: TRBJ2-7
V gene: TRBV24-1
D gene: TRBD2
CDR3 protein: CATSDPGGEQYF
CDR3 DNA: TGTGCCACCAGTGACCCGGGGGGCGAGCAGTACTTC

clone size: .
J gene: TRBJ1-6
V gene: TRBV18
D gene: TRBD1
CDR3 protein: CASSLGTANSPLHF
CDR3 DNA: TGTGCCAGCTCACTGGGGACAGCGAATTCACCCCTCCACTTT

clone size: .
J gene: TRBJ1-1
V gene: TRBV25-1
D gene: .
CDR3 protein: CASSVPGHWTEAFF
CDR3 DNA: TGTGCCAGCAGTGTCCCGGGACATTGGACTGAAGCTTTCTTT

clone size: .
J gene: TRBJ2-7
V gene: TRBV7-9
D gene: TRBD1
CDR3 protein: CASSKQGYEQYF
CDR3 DNA: TGTGCCAGCAGCAAACAGGGGTACGAGCAGTACTTC

clone size: .
J gene: TRBJ2-3
V gene: TRBV24-1
D gene: .
CDR3 protein: CATKGPTSTDTQYF
CDR3 DNA: TGTGCCACCAAGGGGCCTACTAGCACAGATACGCAGTATTTT